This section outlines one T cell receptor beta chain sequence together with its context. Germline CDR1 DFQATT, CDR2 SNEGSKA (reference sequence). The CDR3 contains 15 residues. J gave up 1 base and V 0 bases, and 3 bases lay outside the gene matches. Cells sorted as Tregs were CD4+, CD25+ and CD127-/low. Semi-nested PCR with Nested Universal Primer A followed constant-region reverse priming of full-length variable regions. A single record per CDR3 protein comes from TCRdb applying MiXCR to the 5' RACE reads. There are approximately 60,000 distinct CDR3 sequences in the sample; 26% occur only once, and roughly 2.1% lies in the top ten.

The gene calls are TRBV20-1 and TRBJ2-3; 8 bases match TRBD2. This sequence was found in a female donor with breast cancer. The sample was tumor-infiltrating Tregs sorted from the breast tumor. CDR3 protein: CSARDFGGGTDTQYF. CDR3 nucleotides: TGCAGTGCTAGAGATTTCGGGGGGGGCACAGATACGCAGTATTTT.